Listed below are T cell receptor beta chains from one sample, sequenced in a study of identical twins. TCRdb re-called the 5' RACE reads with MiXCR, one entry per CDR3 protein. The sample has about 530,000 distinct CDR3 sequences; under 25% are singletons. These same records also appear under a second study, on yellow fever vaccine responses in identical twins.

Sequencing input: CD4+ T cells sorted from blood. All receptors derive from a woman aged 18-30 years in good health. The CDR3 runs from the conserved cysteine through the conserved F or W. D genes are given only for firm matches. Some rows have no size entry. The others give once, few or many, or a class for an expanded clone.

TRBJ2-1	TRBD2	NA	TRBV18	CASSPLLASSYNEQFF	TGTGCCAGCTCACCACTACTAGCGAGCTCCTACAATGAGCAGTTCTTC
TRBJ2-1	NA	few	TRBV29-1	CSVGRLEYNEQFF	TGCAGCGTTGGGCGTCTAGAGTACAATGAGCAGTTCTTC
TRBJ2-1	TRBD2	few	TRBV24-1	CATSESGGGPYNEQFF	TGTGCCACCAGTGAAAGCGGGGGGGGCCCCTACAATGAGCAGTTCTTC
TRBJ2-3	NA	NA	TRBV5-6	CASSPSASTDTQYF	TGTGCCAGCAGCCCCAGCGCTAGCACAGATACGCAGTATTTT
TRBJ2-7	TRBD2	few	TRBV27	CASSAKGLAVRVEQYF	TGTGCCAGCAGTGCGAAAGGACTAGCGGTTCGGGTCGAGCAGTACTTC
TRBJ2-1	NA	few	TRBV19	CASSTLRQGRSYNEQFF	TGTGCCAGTAGTACCCTTCGTCAGGGTAGATCCTACAATGAGCAGTTCTTC
TRBJ2-3	TRBD1	NA	TRBV18	CASSHLDRASRRDTQYF	TGTGCCAGCTCGCACTTGGACAGGGCCTCGAGACGAGATACGCAGTATTTT
TRBJ2-2	TRBD2	few	TRBV20-1	CSASQPGLYGTGELFF	TGCAGTGCTAGCCAACCGGGACTATATGGAACCGGGGAGCTGTTTTTT
TRBJ2-6	NA	few	TRBV7-9	CASSDFSGANVLTF	TGTGCCAGCAGCGACTTCTCTGGGGCCAACGTCCTGACTTTC
TRBJ2-3	NA	NA	TRBV7-9	CASSLDAGVQTDTQYF	TGTGCCAGCAGCTTAGATGCAGGGGTCCAAACAGATACGCAGTATTTT
TRBJ2-5	TRBD1	NA	TRBV3-1	CASSQQGAGETQYF	TGTGCCAGCAGTCAACAGGGGGCGGGCGAGACCCAGTACTTC
TRBJ2-3	TRBD1	NA	TRBV3-1	CASSQVGQGIADTQYF	TGTGCCAGCAGCCAAGTAGGACAGGGTATCGCAGATACGCAGTATTTT
TRBJ2-5	NA	few	TRBV5-1	CASSFSGVDQETQYF	TGCGCCAGCAGCTTCTCAGGGGTAGACCAAGAGACCCAGTACTTC
TRBJ2-3	TRBD1	NA	TRBV7-9	CASSLGQGPTDTQYF	TGTGCCAGCAGCTTAGGACAGGGTCCCACAGATACGCAGTATTTT
TRBJ1-3	NA	few	TRBV5-6	CASSLLQQVSGNTIYF	TGTGCCAGCAGCTTGTTACAGCAGGTCTCTGGAAACACCATATATTTT
TRBJ2-2	NA	NA	TRBV24-1	CATGGQGPANTGELFF	TGTGCCACCGGAGGGCAGGGACCCGCGAACACCGGGGAGCTGTTTTTT
TRBJ2-2	TRBD2	NA	TRBV11-2	CASSHWGLAGESTGELFF	TGTGCCAGCAGCCATTGGGGCCTAGCGGGCGAATCAACCGGGGAGCTGTTTTTT
TRBJ2-4	TRBD2	NA	TRBV4-2	CASSQDRGTSGGVFEAKNIQYF	TGTGCCAGCAGCCAAGATCGGGGGACTAGCGGGGGAGTATTCGAGGCCAAAAACATTCAGTACTTC